A selection of T cell receptor beta chains follows, all from one sample in a study of glioma-infiltrating T cells. A single record per CDR3 protein comes from TCRdb applying MiXCR to the multiplex PCR reads. The table shows roughly 120,000 distinct CDR3 sequences, with roughly 20% occurring only once. Material: glioma tissue, nonneoplastic brain tissue, or PBMCs (not recorded which). The receptors stem from a human donor with low-grade glioma or glioblastoma, undergoing nonglioma brain surgery, or in good health (not recorded which). The CDR3 runs from the conserved cysteine through the conserved F or W. D genes are given only for firm matches. The size of a clone is reported for some rows only, either as once, few or many, or as a class for expanded clones.

len,j_gene,abundance,d_gene,v_gene,CDR3aa,CDR3nt
15,TRBJ2-7,many,TRBD1,TRBV6-6,CASSYSWDRSYEQYF,TGTGCCAGCAGTTACTCCTGGGACAGGTCCTACGAGCAGTACTTC
15,TRBJ1-1,few,NA,TRBV5-6,CASSLATSMNTEAFF,TGTGCCAGCAGCTTGGCCACATCGATGAACACTGAAGCTTTCTTT
14,TRBJ1-2,NA,TRBD1,TRBV9,CASSQGQYFYGYTF,TGTGCCAGCAGCCAGGGACAGTACTTCTATGGCTACACCTTC
14,TRBJ2-3,many,TRBD1,TRBV28,CASSFGQAADTQYF,TGTGCCAGCAGCTTCGGACAGGCAGCCGATACGCAGTATTTT
15,TRBJ1-3,few,NA,TRBV2,CASSPALASGNTIYF,TGTGCCAGCAGTCCAGCTTTGGCGTCTGGAAACACCATATATTTT
15,TRBJ2-1,few,TRBD1,TRBV29-1,CSVDTGTGANNEQFF,TGCAGCGTTGATACCGGGACAGGGGCGAACAATGAGCAGTTCTTC
13,TRBJ1-5,NA,NA,TRBV2,CASTDRPAGPQHF,TGTGCCAGCACCGACAGACCTGCGGGGCCCCAGCATTTT
13,TRBJ1-1,NA,TRBD1,TRBV7-2,CASSFTGGTEAFF,TGTGCCAGCAGCTTTACAGGGGGCACTGAAGCTTTCTTT
17,TRBJ1-5,many,TRBD1,TRBV7-2,CASSPTTGVAYSQPQHF,TGTGCCAGCAGCCCGACGACAGGGGTCGCGTATTCCCAGCCCCAGCATTTT
14,TRBJ1-4,NA,NA,TRBV29-1,CSVGAGIGTEKLFF,TGCAGCGTCGGTGCCGGGATTGGGACTGAAAAACTGTTTTTT
17,TRBJ1-3,few,NA,TRBV2,CASSDAGRSSSRNTIYF,TGTGCCAGCAGTGATGCGGGACGGTCAAGCTCTAGAAACACCATATATTTT
13,TRBJ1-1,NA,NA,TRBV29-1,CSGATAYNTEAFF,TGCAGCGGAGCCACAGCCTACAACACTGAAGCTTTCTTT
12,TRBJ1-1,many,NA,TRBV6-4,CASSDREGEAFF,TGTGCCAGCAGTGACAGGGAGGGTGAAGCTTTCTTT
17,TRBJ2-1,many,NA,TRBV4-1,CASSQVLAGIRSNEQFF,TGCGCCAGCAGCCAAGTACTGGCCGGAATTAGGAGCAATGAGCAGTTCTTC
17,TRBJ1-5,many,NA,TRBV6-1,CASSSLGAGQGNQPQHF,TGTGCCAGCAGTTCCCTGGGGGCCGGCCAGGGCAATCAGCCCCAGCATTTT
15,TRBJ2-3,NA,TRBD1,TRBV7-8,CASSLTGPRTDTQYF,TGTGCCAGCAGCTTGACAGGGCCTAGAACAGATACGCAGTATTTT
14,TRBJ2-2,NA,NA,TRBV29-1,CSVGISRSTGELFF,TGCAGCGTTGGAATCTCCCGGAGTACCGGGGAGCTGTTTTTT
13,TRBJ1-2,NA,NA,TRBV5-4,CASSPGAYYGYTF,TGTGCCAGCAGCCCGGGGGCCTACTATGGCTACACCTTC
13,TRBJ2-5,few,NA,TRBV29-1,CSVEEGGTETQYF,TGCAGCGTTGAAGAGGGTGGGACAGAGACCCAGTACTTC
14,TRBJ1-2,few,NA,TRBV29-1,CSAGLGTFRDGYTF,TGCAGCGCGGGTTTGGGAACTTTTCGGGATGGCTACACCTTC
13,TRBJ1-3,many,NA,TRBV7-2,CASSPWEGNTIYF,TGTGCCAGCAGCCCCTGGGAGGGAAACACCATATATTTT
15,TRBJ2-1,few,TRBD2,TRBV3-1,CASSPHPGGDNEQFF,TGTGCCAGCAGCCCCCACCCGGGAGGGGACAATGAGCAGTTCTTC
15,TRBJ1-2,many,TRBD1,TRBV15,CATSRDRTGDYGYTF,TGTGCCACCAGCAGAGATCGAACAGGGGACTATGGCTACACCTTC
16,TRBJ2-3,many,TRBD2,TRBV24-1,CATSDQQRGPTDTQYF,TGTGCCACCAGTGACCAACAGCGGGGACCCACAGATACGCAGTATTTT
17,TRBJ1-1,many,TRBD1,TRBV28,CASTTDRLTGRSTEAFF,TGTGCCAGCACCACTGACCGACTGACAGGGAGGAGCACTGAAGCTTTCTTT
15,TRBJ2-1,NA,NA,TRBV2,CASSDTAGRNNEQFF,TGTGCCAGCAGTGACACGGCGGGACGGAACAATGAGCAGTTCTTC
13,TRBJ2-1,many,TRBD2,TRBV28,CLSDSGSGDEQFF,TGCCTTTCTGATAGCGGGAGTGGCGATGAGCAGTTCTTC
16,TRBJ2-4,NA,NA,TRBV19,CASSDPGYTNENIQYF,TGTGCCAGTAGTGATCCGGGTTACACCAACGAAAACATTCAGTACTTC